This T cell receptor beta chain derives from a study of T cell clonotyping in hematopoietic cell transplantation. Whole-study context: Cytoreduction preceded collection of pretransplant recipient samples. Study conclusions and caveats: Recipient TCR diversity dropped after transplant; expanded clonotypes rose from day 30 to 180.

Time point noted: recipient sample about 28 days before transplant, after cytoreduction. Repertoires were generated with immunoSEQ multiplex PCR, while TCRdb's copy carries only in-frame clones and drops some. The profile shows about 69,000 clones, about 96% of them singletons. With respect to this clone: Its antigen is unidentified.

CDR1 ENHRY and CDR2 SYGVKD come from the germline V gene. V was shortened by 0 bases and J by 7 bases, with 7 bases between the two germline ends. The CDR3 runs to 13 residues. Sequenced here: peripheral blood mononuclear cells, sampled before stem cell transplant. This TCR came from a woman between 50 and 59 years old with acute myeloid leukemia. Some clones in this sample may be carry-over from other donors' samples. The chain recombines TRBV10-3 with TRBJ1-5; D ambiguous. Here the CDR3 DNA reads TGTGCCATCAGTGAGTCTCCTGGCCAGCCCCAGCATTTT. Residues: CAISESPGQPQHF.